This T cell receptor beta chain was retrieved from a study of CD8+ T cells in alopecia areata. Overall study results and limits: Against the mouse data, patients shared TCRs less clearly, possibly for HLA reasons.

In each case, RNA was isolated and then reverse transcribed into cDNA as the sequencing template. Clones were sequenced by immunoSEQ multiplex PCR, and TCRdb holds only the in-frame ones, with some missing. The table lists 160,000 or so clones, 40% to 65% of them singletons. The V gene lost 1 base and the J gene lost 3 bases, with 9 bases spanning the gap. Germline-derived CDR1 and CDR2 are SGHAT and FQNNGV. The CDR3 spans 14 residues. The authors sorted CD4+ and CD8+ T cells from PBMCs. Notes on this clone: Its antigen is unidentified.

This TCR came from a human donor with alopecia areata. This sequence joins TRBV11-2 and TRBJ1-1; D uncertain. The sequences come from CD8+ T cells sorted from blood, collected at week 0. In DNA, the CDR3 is TGTGCCAGCAGCTTAGTTTCAGAATACACTGAAGCTTTCTTT. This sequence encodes CASSLVSEYTEAFF.